The TCR beta chain described here comes from a study of blood T cell repertoires in COVID-19. Background on the study: Samples of COVID-19 (acute and convalescent) were obtained from the United States, Italy and Spain.

The germline V and J ends were trimmed by 1 base and 3 bases, with 9 bases remaining between them. This CDR3 comprises 14 residues. CDR1 PRHDT and CDR2 FYEKMQ come from the germline V gene (reference sequence). In the source study's methods: Reference gene primers were amplified, and this amplification served to estimate nucleated cell counts. Profiled with immunoSEQ multiplex PCR; TCRdb holds only in-frame clones, not every one. V, J and clone size reflect that table, while D and trimming were determined from the DNA. The sample has roughly 250,000 clones, nearly 90% seen once. This sequence was found in a middle-aged woman who had recovered from COVID-19. This rearrangement joins TRBV13 to TRBJ1-2; possibly TRBD1 for D (5 bases). The sequenced sample was peripheral blood. The CDR3 reads CASSLVGGDYGYTF. DNA of the CDR3: TGTGCCAGCAGCTTAGTTGGGGGGGACTATGGCTACACCTTC.